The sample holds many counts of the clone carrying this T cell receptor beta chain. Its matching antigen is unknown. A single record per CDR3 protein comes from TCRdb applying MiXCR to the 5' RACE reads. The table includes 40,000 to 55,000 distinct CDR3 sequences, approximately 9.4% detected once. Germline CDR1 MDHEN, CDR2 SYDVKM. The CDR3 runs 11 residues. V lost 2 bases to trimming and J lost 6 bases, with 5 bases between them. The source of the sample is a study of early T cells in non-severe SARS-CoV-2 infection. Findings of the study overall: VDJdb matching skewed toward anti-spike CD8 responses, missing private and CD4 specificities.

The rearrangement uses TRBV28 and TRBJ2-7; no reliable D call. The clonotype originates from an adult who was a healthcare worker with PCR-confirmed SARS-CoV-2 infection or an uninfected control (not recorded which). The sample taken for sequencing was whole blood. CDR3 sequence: CASSLVGEQYF. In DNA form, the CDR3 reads TGTGCCAGCAGTTTAGTCGGCGAGCAGTACTTC.